The next 9 T cell receptor beta chains were all read from a single sample in a study of blood T cell repertoires in COVID-19. The assay was immunoSEQ multiplex PCR, and TCRdb's table has in-frame clones only and misses some. Of roughly 40,000 clones listed, 70% to 90% are singletons. The sample comprised peripheral blood. Every receptor here comes from a human donor in a cohort sampled during active COVID-19.

The chain recombines TRBV6-5 with TRBJ1-1, with D hard to call. Between the trimmed V and J ends, which lost 0 bases and 1 base, there was a span of 6 bases. Germline loops: CDR1 MNHEY, CDR2 SVGAGI. The CDR3 consists of 14 residues. The CDR3 DNA sequence: TGTGCCAGCAGTTACTCGAGCACGAACACTGAAGCTTTCTTT. This encodes CASSYSSTNTEAFF.

This clone has a single count. This chain connects TRBV4-1 to TRBJ2-1; no clear D. V lost 0 bases and J 0 bases, leaving 12 bases between the germline ends. This CDR3 comprises 17 residues. CDR1 is MGHRA and CDR2 is YSYEKL in the germline V gene. Here the CDR3 reads CASSQDRGPSSYNEQFF. In DNA, the CDR3 is TGCGCCAGCAGCCAAGATCGAGGCCCAAGCTCCTACAATGAGCAGTTCTTC.

This chain uses TRBV7-8 with TRBJ2-7, with TRBD2 matching 12 bases. The CDR3 runs 15 residues. Trimming removed 4 bases from V and 6 bases from J; junction bases left unmatched: 7. Germline V gene lookup returns CDR1 SGHVS and CDR2 FQNEAQ. CDR3: CASSSTSGGRSEQYF. The DNA of the CDR3 is TGTGCCAGCAGCTCTACTAGCGGGGGGCGTAGCGAGCAGTACTTC.

The gene calls are TRBV5-5 and TRBJ1-2, with D perhaps TRBD1 (6 bases). Trimming took off 4 bases at V and 4 bases at J, with 20 bases between the two ends. The length of the CDR3 is 16 residues. The germline V gene has CDR1 SGHKS and CDR2 YYEKEE (reference sequence). The CDR3, as DNA: TGTGCCAGCAGCGTGAGTCGTTCGGCAGGGGTCTATGGCTACACCTTC. It specifies CASSVSRSAGVYGYTF.

This chain uses TRBV24-1 with TRBJ1-3; D is ambiguous. CDR1 is KGHDR, CDR2 SFDVKD, per germline. This CDR3 is built from 17 residues. V was cut by 0 bases and J by 0 bases, with 11 bases left in between. The CDR3 sequence: CATSDLWAWISGNTIYF. The DNA for the CDR3 is TGTGCCACCAGTGATTTGTGGGCCTGGATCTCTGGAAACACCATATATTTT.

This chain uses TRBV6-5 with TRBJ2-1, with 10 bases lining up with TRBD2. Germline assignment: CDR1 MNHEY and CDR2 SVGAGI. V lost 2 bases to trimming and J lost 6 bases; unmatched junction nucleotides: 4. This CDR3 comprises 15 residues. DNA of the CDR3: TGTGCCAGCAGTTACAAGAGCGGGGGGGCCAATGAGCAGTTCTTC. This encodes CASSYKSGGANEQFF.

V and J are TRBV5-1 and TRBJ2-2, with 11 bases matching TRBD1. This CDR3 spans 16 amino acids. The junction had 4 bases not matched to a gene; V was cut back by 4 bases and J by 2 bases. Germline CDR1 SGHRS, CDR2 YFSETQ. The CDR3 nucleotides read TGCGCCAGCAGCCTGGGACAGGGGGTTAACACCGGGGAGCTGTTTTTT. It encodes CASSLGQGVNTGELFF.

The chain joins TRBV6-5 to TRBJ1-6; 7 nucleotides match TRBD1. V shed 7 bases, J shed 8 bases, and the junction held 2 bases outside the gene matches. This CDR3 spans 12 amino acids. The V gene's germline CDR1 is MNHEY and CDR2 SVGAGI. CDR3 loop: CASKGADSPLHF. In nucleotides, the CDR3 is TGTGCCAGCAAGGGGGCAGATTCACCCCTCCACTTT.

The chain combines TRBV3-1 (or the pseudogene TRBV3-2) with TRBJ2-7, with 9 bases lining up with TRBD2. The CDR3 loop spans 14 amino acids. CDR1 is LGHDT, CDR2 YNNKEL, per germline (reference sequence). After removal of 5 bases from V and 3 bases from J, the junction contained 5 bases not matched to a gene. The CDR3 nucleotides read TGTGCCAGCAGCACCGCGCGGGGGGGCTACGAGCAGTACTTC. Translated: CASSTARGGYEQYF.